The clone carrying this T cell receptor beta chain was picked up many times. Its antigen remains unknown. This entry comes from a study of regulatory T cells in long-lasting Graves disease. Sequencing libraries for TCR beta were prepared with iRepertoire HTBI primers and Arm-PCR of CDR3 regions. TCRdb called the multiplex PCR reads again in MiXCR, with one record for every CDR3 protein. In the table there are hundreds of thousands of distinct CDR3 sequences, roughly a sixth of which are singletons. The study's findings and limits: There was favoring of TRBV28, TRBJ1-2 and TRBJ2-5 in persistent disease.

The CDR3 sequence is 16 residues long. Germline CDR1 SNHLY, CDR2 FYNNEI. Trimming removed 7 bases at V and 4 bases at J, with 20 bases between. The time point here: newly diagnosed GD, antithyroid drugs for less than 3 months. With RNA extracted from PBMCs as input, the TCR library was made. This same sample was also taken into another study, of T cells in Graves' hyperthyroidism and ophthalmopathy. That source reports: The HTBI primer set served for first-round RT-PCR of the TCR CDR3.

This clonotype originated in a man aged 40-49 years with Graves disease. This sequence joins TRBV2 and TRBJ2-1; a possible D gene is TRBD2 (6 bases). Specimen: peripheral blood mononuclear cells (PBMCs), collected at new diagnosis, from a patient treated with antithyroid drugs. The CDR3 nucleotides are TGTGCCAGCACCGTCCCTAGCGCAACTAGGTACAATGAGCAGTTCTTC. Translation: CASTVPSATRYNEQFF.